Given below is one T cell receptor beta chain in context. The antigen is unknown. The second PCR ran roughly 7 to 11 cycles with a sample-barcoded 5' primer and J-beta primers. TCRdb redid the calling of the 5' RACE reads with MiXCR, one entry per CDR3 protein. The sample has hundreds of thousands of distinct CDR3 sequences; 45% to 60% are singletons. The sample belongs to a study of blood T cells in healthy people across ages. Study-wide results and caveats: Diversity estimates drawn from one million T cells were deemed underestimates. Long-lived donors carried more naive CD4+ cells and greater diversity than aged donors.

No fewer than 6 micrograms of total RNA were isolated from every sample. The clonotype was recovered from a woman aged 80 or older in good health. The sequenced sample was blood.

CDR3: CSAKGVPQETQYF. The CDR3 bases are TGCAGTGCAAAGGGGGTCCCCCAAGAGACCCAGTACTTC. The chain carries TRBV20-1 and TRBJ2-5; TRBD1 is a possible D gene (6 bases). Trimming pared 6 bases from V and 1 base from J, leaving 12 bases between. Germline assignment: CDR1 DFQATT and CDR2 SNEGSKA (reference sequence). The CDR3 length is 13 residues.